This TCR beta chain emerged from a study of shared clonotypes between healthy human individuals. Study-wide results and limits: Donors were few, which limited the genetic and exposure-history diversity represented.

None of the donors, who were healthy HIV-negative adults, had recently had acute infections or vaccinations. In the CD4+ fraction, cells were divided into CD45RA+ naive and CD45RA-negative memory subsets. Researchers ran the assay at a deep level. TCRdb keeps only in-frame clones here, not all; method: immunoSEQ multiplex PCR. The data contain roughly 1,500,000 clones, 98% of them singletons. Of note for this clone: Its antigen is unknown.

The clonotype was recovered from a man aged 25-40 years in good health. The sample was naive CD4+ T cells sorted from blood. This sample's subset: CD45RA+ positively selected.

CDR3 nucleotide sequence: TGTGCCAGCAGGAAGCGGGACACCTCCTACGAGCAGTACTTC. Encoded protein: CASRKRDTSYEQYF. The chain carries TRBV28 and TRBJ2-7; possible D gene TRBD2, 7 bases. The ends were cut back, 6 bases at V and 0 bases at J, with 12 bases in the middle. CDR1 is MDHEN, CDR2 SYDVKM, per germline. CDR3 size: 14 residues.